These 13 T cell receptor beta chains were all obtained from the same sample, sequenced in a study of blood T cell repertoires in COVID-19 (TCRdb year 2020). To prepare the library, the immunoSEQ multiplex PCR assay was applied. Held by TCRdb, this immuneACCESS table contains in-frame sequences only and omits some clones. Under half of the omission traces to an unresolved V gene where checked; the cause of the rest is unknown. Within this sample are fewer than 500,000 clones, with about 87% of them counted one time only. The leading ten clones occupy approximately 1.3% of the sample. The specimen sequenced was PBMCs or T cells enriched from blood (not recorded which). The receptors derive from a man aged 25 to 40 who had recovered from COVID-19.

This clone was observed a few times. The J gene is TRBJ1-2, the V gene TRBV11-2; TRBD1 aligns across 7 bases. The V segment lost 5 bases and the J segment 4 bases; nucleotides outside the gene matches: 13. The V gene's germline CDR1 is SGHAT and CDR2 FQNNGV. This CDR3 spans 16 amino acids. The CDR3 reads CASSRPGTGQTYGYTF. The CDR3 DNA reads as TGTGCCAGCAGCCGCCCTGGGACGGGACAGACCTATGGCTACACCTTC. Looking up the rest from reference TRBV11-2 and TRBJ1-2 gives the full variable domain: EAGVAQSPRYKIIEKRQSVAFWCNPISGHATLYWYQQILGQGPKLLIQFQNNGVVDDSQLPKDRFSAERLKGVDSTLKIQPAKLEDSAVYLCASSRPGTGQTYGYTFGSGTRLTVV.

CDR3 bases: TGTGCCAGCAGCTCAACCGGGACAGTTCCCTATGGCTACACCTTC. It codes for CASSSTGTVPYGYTF. This rearrangement joins TRBV7-9 to TRBJ1-2; 7 nucleotides align to TRBD1. The germline gives CDR1 SEHNR, CDR2 FQNEAQ (reference sequence). The CDR3 length is 15 residues. With V trimmed by 4 bases and J by 4 bases, 9 bases remained unmatched.

The DNA for the CDR3 is TGTGCCAGCAGCCCCAACGACAGGGGCGGTACAGATACGCAGTATTTT. Encoded protein: CASSPNDRGGTDTQYF. V gene TRBV6-2 or TRBV6-3 combines with J gene TRBJ2-3, with 8 bases lining up with TRBD1. The germline CDR1 and CDR2 sequences are MNHEY and SVGEGT. V gave up 6 bases and J gave up 3 bases; unmatched junction bases: 11. The length of the CDR3 is 16 residues.

This clone appeared a single time. The genes are TRBV4-1 and TRBJ2-7; D not resolved. The germline V gene encodes CDR1 MGHRA and CDR2 YSYEKL. Trimming removed 1 base at V and 3 bases at J, with 13 bases between. This CDR3 contains 15 residues. DNA for the CDR3: TGCGCCAGCAGCCAAGCCCGTCAGGCGTTCTACGAGCAGTACTTC. This codes for CASSQARQAFYEQYF.

J is TRBJ2-2 and V is TRBV4-1, with TRBD2 matching over 7 bases. The length of the CDR3 is 14 residues. Germline values: CDR1 MGHRA, CDR2 YSYEKL. V trimming: 8 bases; J trimming: 1 base; junction bases outside the gene matches: 4. CDR3: CASAPGGNTGELFF. The CDR3 coding sequence is TGCGCCAGCGCCCCGGGGGGGAACACCGGGGAGCTGTTTTTT.

The chain joins TRBV5-4 to TRBJ2-1; 12 positions match TRBD1. There are 12 residues in the CDR3. The V and J ends lost 4 bases and 14 bases, in that order; junction bases with no gene match: 4. Germline assignment: CDR1 SGHNT and CDR2 YYREEE (reference sequence). The CDR3 loop reads CASSPGQGAEFF. The CDR3 DNA is TGTGCCAGCAGCCCGGGACAGGGGGCAGAGTTCTTC.

This chain uses TRBV6-5 with TRBJ1-2, with D hard to call. CDR1 and CDR2 from the germline V gene are MNHEY and SVGAGI. Trimming took off 5 bases at V and 6 bases at J, with 10 bases between the two ends. The CDR3 runs 12 residues. This chain's CDR3 is CASSTYTDGYTF. CDR3 DNA sequence: TGTGCCAGCAGTACGTACACAGATGGCTACACCTTC.

The V gene is TRBV9, the J gene TRBJ1-2; the match to TRBD1 covers 9 bases. The CDR3 is 14 amino acids. With 3 bases clipped from V and 6 bases from J, the junction kept 6 bases outside the gene matches. Germline CDR1 is SGDLS and CDR2 is YYNGEE. This CDR3 reads CASSARQGVDGYTF. The CDR3 DNA follows: TGTGCCAGCAGCGCCCGACAGGGGGTCGATGGCTACACCTTC.

V is TRBV6-5 and J is TRBJ1-4, with D tentatively TRBD1 (6 bases). CDR3 length: 15 residues. Germline CDR1 MNHEY, CDR2 SVGAGI. V shed 5 bases and J shed 2 bases, with 12 bases lying between them. The CDR3, as DNA: TGTGCCAGCAGTCAGGGGAAAAAGACTAATGAAAAACTGTTTTTT. Translation: CASSQGKKTNEKLFF.

V is TRBV19 and J is TRBJ1-6; 8 nucleotides line up with TRBD1. Germline V gives CDR1 LNHDA, CDR2 SQIVND (reference sequence). The CDR3 runs 13 residues. J lost 6 bases, V lost 10 bases, and 5 bases had no gene match. CDR3 sequence: CATADRVNSPLHF. CDR3 DNA: TGTGCCACCGCGGACAGGGTTAATTCACCCCTCCACTTT.

This chain connects TRBV5-4 to TRBJ2-2; TRBD2 is a possible D gene (6 bases). The germline V gene has CDR1 SGHNT and CDR2 YYREEE (reference sequence). V shed 4 bases and J shed 1 base, with 14 bases lying between them. CDR3 size: 16 residues. CDR3 bases: TGTGCCAGCAGCCAACCATTTAGCGGGAACACCGGGGAGCTGTTTTTT. Its translation is CASSQPFSGNTGELFF.

The chain carries TRBV28 and TRBJ2-7; weak D call: TRBD1 (6 bases). There are 15 residues in the CDR3. Trimming pared 3 bases from V and 2 bases from J, leaving 14 bases between. Germline CDR1 MDHEN, CDR2 SYDVKM. CDR3: CASSFLGTITYEQYF. The CDR3 DNA is TGTGCCAGCAGTTTCCTCGGGACAATTACCTACGAGCAGTACTTC.

The chain employs TRBV18 and TRBJ1-1, with 9 bases matching TRBD1. Per germline, CDR1 KGHSH and CDR2 LQKENI. CDR3 size: 14 residues. Trimming took 4 bases from V and 1 from J; bases not matched to a gene: 1. The CDR3 region is CASSRDRANTEAFF. The CDR3 nucleotides are TGTGCCAGCTCACGGGACAGGGCGAACACTGAAGCTTTCTTT.